These 8 T cell receptor beta chains came from one sample sequenced in a study of blood T cell repertoires in COVID-19. Clones were read by immunoSEQ multiplex PCR, and TCRdb kept only the in-frame ones, dropping some. This sample has approximately 300,000 clones, with around 90% found just once. Material for sequencing was peripheral blood. The receptors stem from a man between 18 and 29 years old with active or convalescent COVID-19.

This clone was found once. The rearrangement links TRBV5-1 to TRBJ2-1; D not certain. V was cut by 0 bases and J by 0 bases, with 10 bases left in between. The V gene's germline CDR1 is SGHRS and CDR2 YFSETQ. The length of the CDR3 is 16 residues. The CDR3 is CASSLEAYSSYNEQFF. CDR3 bases: TGCGCCAGCAGCTTGGAGGCTTACAGCTCCTACAATGAGCAGTTCTTC.

J is TRBJ1-4 and V is TRBV5-1; no reliable D call. V dropped 2 bases and J dropped 3 bases, with 8 bases sitting between them. This CDR3 contains 14 residues. Looked up from germline, CDR1 is SGHRS and CDR2 is YFSETQ. CDR3 sequence reads: CASSFRGANEKLFF. The CDR3 DNA reads TGCGCCAGCAGCTTTCGCGGAGCTAATGAAAAACTGTTTTTT.

The chain links TRBV20-1 to TRBJ1-2; no firm D call. The CDR3 length is 11 residues. Looked up from germline, CDR1 is DFQATT and CDR2 is SNEGSKA (reference sequence). The ends were cut back, 3 bases at V and 6 bases at J, with 8 bases in the middle. The CDR3 DNA is TGCAGTGCTAGGTGGAGTAATGGCTACACCTTC. Its protein product is CSARWSNGYTF.

The rearrangement uses TRBV5-6 and TRBJ1-3; D not certain. CDR1 is SGHDT and CDR2 is YYEEEE in the germline V gene. V was trimmed by 0 bases and J by 0 bases, leaving 7 bases between them. The CDR3 runs 15 residues. This CDR3 is CASSLDPSSGNTIYF. CDR3 DNA sequence: TGTGCCAGCAGCTTGGACCCCAGCTCTGGAAACACCATATATTTT.

The rearrangement joins TRBV5-1 to TRBJ1-5, with D maybe TRBD1 (6 bases). The V gene's germline CDR1 is SGHRS and CDR2 YFSETQ. V was pared by 0 bases and J by 7 bases, with 14 bases between. This CDR3 comprises 15 residues. The CDR3 protein is CASSLGMGAGQPQHF. In nucleotides, the CDR3 is TGCGCCAGCAGCTTGGGGATGGGGGCCGGACAGCCCCAGCATTTT.

The chain joins TRBV7-2 to TRBJ2-3, with 7 nucleotides matching TRBD2. V lost 5 bases to trimming and J lost 1 base; unmatched junction nucleotides: 6. Germline V gene lookup returns CDR1 SGHTA and CDR2 FQGNSA. This CDR3 is built from 15 residues. The CDR3 DNA follows: TGTGCCAGCAGCCGTGGGGGGGGAGGCACAGATACGCAGTATTTT. Amino acid sequence: CASSRGGGGTDTQYF.

This chain links TRBV28 with TRBJ2-7, with D possibly TRBD2 on 6 matching bases. Germline loops: CDR1 MDHEN, CDR2 SYDVKM. The ends were cut back, 5 bases at V and 6 bases at J, with 14 bases in the middle. The CDR3 covers 13 residues. The CDR3 DNA reads as TGTGCCAGCAGTCCCGGAGGGGTTTTCGAGCAGTACTTC. It specifies CASSPGGVFEQYF. The full variable domain, completed using reference TRBV28 and TRBJ2-7, is DVKVTQSSRYLVKRTGEKVFLECVQDMDHENMFWYRQDPGLGLRLIYFSYDVKMKEKGDIPEGYSVSREKKERFSLILESASTNQTSMYLCASSPGGVFEQYFGPGTRLTVT.

The chain combines TRBV19 with TRBJ1-1, with a tentative D call TRBD1 (6 bases). Per the germline V gene, CDR1 is LNHDA and CDR2 is SQIVND (reference sequence). Trimming pared 7 bases from V and 0 bases from J, leaving 21 bases between. The length of the CDR3 is 17 residues. The DNA for the CDR3 is TGTGCCAGTACCCAAAGGGGGGGGCAGGGAGTGAACACTGAAGCTTTCTTT. Amino acids: CASTQRGGQGVNTEAFF.